The rows below give T cell receptor beta chains drawn from one sample of a study of blood T cell repertoires in COVID-19. Sequencing was performed with immunoSEQ multiplex PCR; in TCRdb, only in-frame clones are kept and a portion is missing. The sample has roughly 380,000 clones, roughly 87% seen once. The sequenced sample was PBMCs or T cells enriched from blood (not recorded which). The receptors stem from a woman in her 30s who had recovered from COVID-19. Each CDR3 is given with its conserved first and last residue. Fields, in order: clone size, D gene, V gene, J gene, CDR3 DNA, CDR3 protein. D genes are given only for firm matches. Size is stated for part of the rows, as once, few or many counts, or as a class when the clone is expanded.

>few|TRBD2|TRBV6-4|TRBJ2-1
TGTGCCAGCAGTGCAAGCGGGGGGGCCAATGAGCAGTTCTTC
CASSASGGANEQFF
>.|.|TRBV29-1|TRBJ1-2
TGCAGCGGTTCACAGGGTACAAGTGGCTACACCTTC
CSGSQGTSGYTF
>.|.|TRBV28|TRBJ1-2
TGTGCCAGCAGTTGGGGCACCTCTAACTATGGCTACACCTTC
CASSWGTSNYGYTF
>.|.|TRBV6-5|TRBJ1-1
TGTGCCAGCAGTTACATAATGAACACTGAAGCTTTCTTT
CASSYIMNTEAFF
>.|TRBD2|TRBV19|TRBJ2-5
TGTGCCAGTAGTATAGGTGGGGGGACTAGCAAAGAGACCCAGTACTTC
CASSIGGGTSKETQYF
>.|.|TRBV19|TRBJ2-1
.
CASTSGSSPYNEQFF
>.|.|TRBV2|TRBJ2-1
TGTGCCAGCAGGGAACAGGTATCCAATGAGCAGTTCTTC
CASREQVSNEQFF
>.|TRBD1|TRBV7-2|TRBJ2-5
TGTGCCAGCAGCTCTAGCCGGTACAGGGGGGAGACCCAGTACTTC
CASSSSRYRGETQYF
>.|.|TRBV27|TRBJ2-4
TGTGCCAGCAGTTTTGGTGGAGGGAAAAACATTCAGTACTTC
CASSFGGGKNIQYF
>.|.|TRBV5-4|TRBJ2-3
TGTGCCAGCAGCTTGGGCAGTTACACAGATACGCAGTATTTT
CASSLGSYTDTQYF
>.|.|TRBV30|TRBJ1-2
TGTGCCTGGAGTGAAGTAGCCTATGGCTACACCTTC
CAWSEVAYGYTF
>.|TRBD1|TRBV5-6|TRBJ2-7
TGTGCCAGCAGCTTCGGGACAGGGGGCTACGAGCAGTACTTC
CASSFGTGGYEQYF
>.|.|TRBV10-2|TRBJ1-2
TGCGCCAGCAGTGAGTCAGCAATAGATGGCTACACCTTC
CASSESAIDGYTF
>.|.|TRBV18|TRBJ1-3
TGTGCCAGCTCACCGAAACGGGACTGGGCCTCTGGAAACACCATATATTTT
CASSPKRDWASGNTIYF
>.|TRBD2|TRBV18|TRBJ2-1
TGTGCCAGCTCACCAGTAGCGGGGGTATACAATGAGCAGTTCTTC
CASSPVAGVYNEQFF
>once|.|TRBV13|TRBJ1-1
TGTGCCAGCAGCATGCCGACAGACCTTAACACTGAAGCTTTCTTT
CASSMPTDLNTEAFF
>.|TRBD1|TRBV6-4|TRBJ1-5
TGTGCCAGCAGCCCGACAGGGGATAGCAATCAGCCCCAGCATTTT
CASSPTGDSNQPQHF
>.|.|TRBV5-6|TRBJ2-5
TGTGCCAGCAGCTTTTTGGAGGCCCAAGAGACCCAGTACTTC
CASSFLEAQETQYF
>.|.|TRBV19|TRBJ1-5
TGTGCCAGTAGTCCACATCTGCGGCCAAGTGAGCAGCCCCAGCATTTT
CASSPHLRPSEQPQHF
>.|.|TRBV2|TRBJ1-1
TGTGCCAGCAGTGTTGGGGGGGCGAACACTGAAGCTTTCTTT
CASSVGGANTEAFF
>.|.|TRBV11-2|TRBJ2-7
TGTGCCAGCAGCCCCCGGGACTTCTACGAGCAGTACTTC
CASSPRDFYEQYF
>.|TRBD2|TRBV4-1|TRBJ2-7
TGCGCCAGCAGCCTACGAGCGGGGGCCGGGGAGCAGTACTTC
CASSLRAGAGEQYF
>.|.|TRBV7-9|TRBJ2-1
TGTGCCAGCGCTTCTAGGGGTCGCAATGAGCAGTTCTTC
CASASRGRNEQFF
>.|.|TRBV3-1/TRBV3-2|TRBJ2-1
TGTGCCAGCAGCCAAGATAGAAGGGGTGAGCAGTTCTTC
CASSQDRRGEQFF
>.|TRBD2|TRBV5-1|TRBJ2-7
TGCGCCAGCAGCTTGACTAGCGGGAGTCGCCACGAGCAGTACTTC
CASSLTSGSRHEQYF
>.|TRBD2|TRBV27|TRBJ2-3
TGTGCCAGCAGTTACCAGAACCTAGCGGGAGGGCATAGAGATACGCAGTATTTT
CASSYQNLAGGHRDTQYF
>.|TRBD2|TRBV4-1|TRBJ2-5
TGCGCCAGCAGCCCGGGGACTAGTGTGGAGACCCAGTACTTC
CASSPGTSVETQYF
>.|TRBD2|TRBV15|TRBJ2-1
TGTGCCACCAGCTCGGGAGCGGGAGGCCTCAACAATGAGCAGTTCTTC
CATSSGAGGLNNEQFF
>.|.|TRBV5-5|TRBJ2-1
TGTGCCAGCAGCTTCCTGAGCGGCGGGGATGAGCAGTTCTTC
CASSFLSGGDEQFF
>.|.|TRBV28|TRBJ2-6
TGTGCCAGCAGCGACTTGAGAAGCGTCCTGACTTTC
CASSDLRSVLTF
>.|TRBD1|TRBV7-9|TRBJ2-7
TGTGCCAGCAGCTTAGCGGGACAGGGGGCTTCGTACGAGCAGTACTTC
CASSLAGQGASYEQYF
>once|TRBD2|TRBV5-1|TRBJ2-3
TGCGCCAGCAGCTGGGAGCCGGGACTAGCGTTGACAGATACGCAGTATTTT
CASSWEPGLALTDTQYF
>.|.|TRBV3-1/TRBV3-2|TRBJ2-7
TGTGCCAGCAGCCAAGATTCAGGGTTCAGTTGGGTCCCCCACGAGCAGTACTTC
CASSQDSGFSWVPHEQYF
>.|.|TRBV27|TRBJ2-7
TGTGCCAGCAGGACTCGGGGGGCCAGCTCCTACGAGCAGTACTTC
CASRTRGASSYEQYF
>.|TRBD1|TRBV24-1|TRBJ1-2
TGTGCCACCAGTGATTTGGAATCGGGACAGGGGTATGGCTACACCTTC
CATSDLESGQGYGYTF
>.|TRBD1|TRBV28|TRBJ2-7
TGTGCCAGCTCTACGCCGGGACAGACCTACGAGCAGTACTTC
CASSTPGQTYEQYF
>.|TRBD2|TRBV11-2|TRBJ2-3
TGTGCCAGCAGCTTAGATCTTTGGGGAGCGGGAGACCGCACAGATACGCAGTATTTT
CASSLDLWGAGDRTDTQYF
>.|TRBD2|TRBV13|TRBJ2-7
TGTGCCAGCAGTCAAATAGCGGGAGGGCCGGGTGAGCAGTACTTC
CASSQIAGGPGEQYF
>few|TRBD1|TRBV5-1|TRBJ2-7
TGCGCCAGCAGCTTGTCTCAGGTCGGACAGGGAGGCAGCGAGCAGTACTTC
CASSLSQVGQGGSEQYF
>.|TRBD1|TRBV5-1|TRBJ1-6
TGCGCCAGCAGCTACAACAGGGACAGTTCACCCCTCCACTTT
CASSYNRDSSPLHF
>once|.|TRBV12-3/TRBV12-4|TRBJ1-5
TGTGCCAGCAGTCTCGGACAGTTACAGCCCCAGCATTTT
CASSLGQLQPQHF
>.|.|TRBV19|TRBJ1-2
TGTGCCAGTAGTATGTGGGGAGGCGATTCCTATGGCTACACCTTC
CASSMWGGDSYGYTF
>.|TRBD2|TRBV18|TRBJ2-3
TGTGCCAGCTCACCACTAGCTAGCGGAAGCACAGATACGCAGTATTTT
CASSPLASGSTDTQYF
>.|.|TRBV5-1|TRBJ1-6
TGCGCCAGCAGCTTGGCCTACGGGACACCTTATAATTCACCCCTCCACTTT
CASSLAYGTPYNSPLHF
>.|.|TRBV28|TRBJ1-2
TGTGCCAGCAGTTCCCCCATGATCCCTAGGTCGTATGGCTACACCTTC
CASSSPMIPRSYGYTF
>.|TRBD1|TRBV5-1|TRBJ1-2
TGCGCCAGCAGCTTACAAATAACAGGGGGCGCTGACTATGGCTACACCTTC
CASSLQITGGADYGYTF